This TCR beta chain was profiled in a study of T cells in Graves' hyperthyroidism and ophthalmopathy. V lost 3 bases to trimming and J lost 5 bases; unmatched junction nucleotides: 9. The V gene's germline CDR1 is SNHLY and CDR2 FYNNEI. This CDR3 has 15 residues. Diagnostic assessment was based on clinical symptoms, serum thyroxine and TRAb, thyroid ultrasound and orbital computed tomography. Using RNA transcripts as the source, TCR beta CDR3 regions were amplified. The HTBI primer set served for first-round RT-PCR of the TCR CDR3. MiXCR was run by TCRdb on the multiplex PCR reads, yielding one entry per CDR3 protein. The data show roughly 740,000 distinct CDR3 sequences, about 15% seen once. In this sample, this clonotype turned up many times.

The TCR comes from a man younger than 30 with Graves' hyperthyroidism. Sequences were obtained from blood. The chain joins TRBV2 to TRBJ2-7, with 8 bases fitting TRBD2. CDR3 in amino acids: CASSDVSGSIHEQYF. The CDR3 DNA is TGTGCCAGCAGTGACGTAAGCGGGAGTATCCACGAGCAGTACTTC. Full variable domain (remainder filled in from reference TRBV2 and TRBJ2-7): EPEVTQTPSHQVTQMGQEVILRCVPISNHLYFYWYRQILGQKVEFLVSFYNNEISEKSEIFDDQFSVERPDGSNFTLKIRSTKLEDSAMYFCASSDVSGSIHEQYFGPGTRLTVT.